Each of the 32 T cell receptor beta chains below was sequenced from the same sample in a study of beta chain features in type 1 diabetes. All of the isolated RNA was reverse transcribed, so expressed TCRB transcripts were sequenced. Only in-frame clones appear in the TCRdb table, and some are missing; sequencing was by immunoSEQ multiplex PCR. This sample has 200,000 to 250,000 clones, with 13% to 15% found just once. Specimen: naive CD4+ T cells from blood. These receptors were taken from a woman in her thirties or forties in good health.

The table lists this clone with a few counts. The rearrangement links TRBV6-5 to TRBJ1-2; a weak D match, TRBD1 (6 bases). V lost 5 bases to trimming and J lost 4 bases, with 17 bases between them. The CDR3 totals 15 residues. Germline V CDR1 and CDR2: MNHEY, SVGAGI. The CDR3 DNA follows: TGTGCCAGCAGTAAAAACAGGGATAGGGCCTATGGCTACACCTTC. Protein sequence: CASSKNRDRAYGYTF.

The J gene is TRBJ2-5, the V gene TRBV5-1; 8 bases fit TRBD2. V trimming: 0 bases; J trimming: 4 bases; junction bases outside the gene matches: 11. The length of the CDR3 is 17 residues. The germline CDR1 and CDR2 sequences are SGHRS and YFSETQ. CDR3 DNA sequence: TGCGCCAGCAGCTTGGCTCTTGCGGGGGGAATTCGAGAGACCCAGTACTTC. Protein product: CASSLALAGGIRETQYF.

The chain employs TRBV15 and TRBJ1-5; D perhaps matches TRBD1 (5 bases). The ends were cut back, 1 base at V and 4 bases at J, with 11 bases in the middle. Germline V gives CDR1 LNHNV, CDR2 YYDKDF (reference sequence). CDR3 length equals 15 residues. The CDR3 loop reads CATSRVSGLNQPQHF. The CDR3 coding sequence is TGTGCCACCAGCAGAGTGTCAGGGCTAAATCAGCCCCAGCATTTT.

This clone was counted between two and nine times. Additional DNA sequences in this sample encode the identical CDR3. The rearrangement joins TRBV6-5 to TRBJ2-1, with D unresolved. The CDR3 sequence is 11 residues long. Trimming pared 5 bases from V and 4 bases from J, leaving 3 bases between. Germline CDR1 and CDR2: MNHEY and SVGAGI. This chain's CDR3 is CASSLYNEQFF. In nucleotides, the CDR3 is TGTGCCAGCAGTCTTTACAATGAGCAGTTCTTC.

This clone was seen more than once but under ten times. The rearrangement links TRBV5-4 to TRBJ2-3; 7 bases map to TRBD2. The CDR3 is made up of 15 amino acids. Germline V gene data show CDR1 as SGHNT and CDR2 as YYREEE (reference sequence). V lost 0 bases and J lost 0; bases outside the gene matches: 1. The DNA for the CDR3 is TGTGCCAGCAGCTTGGACGGGAGGAGCACAGATACGCAGTATTTT. It yields the protein CASSLDGRSTDTQYF.

A few counts support this clone. The V and J genes are TRBV7-2 and TRBJ2-5, with 7 bases identical to TRBD2. The CDR3 extends over 15 amino acids. Germline lookup yields CDR1 SGHTA and CDR2 FQGNSA. Trimming at V came to 2 bases and at J to 2 bases, leaving 5 bases not matched to a gene. Here the CDR3 reads CASSLTASGQETQYF. The CDR3 nucleotides are TGTGCCAGCAGCTTAACCGCTAGCGGTCAAGAGACCCAGTACTTC. Full variable domain (missing parts from reference TRBV7-2 and TRBJ2-5): GAGVSQSPSNKVTEKGKDVELRCDPISGHTALYWYRQSLGQGLEFLIYFQGNSAPDKSGLPSDRFSAERTGGSVSTLTIQRTQQEDSAVYLCASSLTASGQETQYFGPGTRLLVL.

This chain links TRBV27 with TRBJ2-3; TRBD2 matches 11 bases. Germline CDR1 is MNHEY and CDR2 is SMNVEV (reference sequence). V gave up 5 bases and J gave up 7 bases; unmatched junction bases: 5. The CDR3 covers 14 residues. The CDR3 bases are TGTGCCAGCAGTAGTAGCGGGGGGGCGAATACGCAGTATTTT. Translated: CASSSSGGANTQYF.

This clone was detected only a few times. The chain combines TRBV12-5 with TRBJ2-6, with unresolved D. There are 12 residues in the CDR3. The V end was cut by 3 bases, the J end by 6 bases, with 3 bases between. The germline V gene has CDR1 LGHNT and CDR2 FRNRAP. The CDR3 is CASGFQANVLTF. The CDR3 nucleotides are TGTGCTAGTGGTTTTCAGGCCAACGTCCTGACTTTC.

This clone was found a few times. V gene TRBV5-1 combines with J gene TRBJ2-5; 7 bases align to TRBD2. The CDR3 is made up of 15 amino acids. Germline loops: CDR1 SGHRS, CDR2 YFSETQ. V lost 6 bases and J lost 4; bases outside the gene matches: 12. Written as DNA, the CDR3 is TGCGCCAGCAAAAACCCGGGGAGGGTTTCAGAGACCCAGTACTTC. Protein: CASKNPGRVSETQYF.

CDR3 sequence reads: CASSTRRTGVNTEAFF. The DNA for the CDR3 is TGTGCCAGCAGCACCCGCCGGACAGGGGTGAACACTGAAGCTTTCTTT. The V and J genes are TRBV11-2 and TRBJ1-1; 9 bases line up with TRBD1. V was pared by 5 bases and J by 0 bases, with 7 bases of the junction left unmatched. The CDR3 has 16 residues. Germline V gene data show CDR1 as SGHAT and CDR2 as FQNNGV.

A few counts support this clone. This chain links TRBV5-1 with TRBJ2-7; D is ambiguous. Germline V gene data show CDR1 as SGHRS and CDR2 as YFSETQ. With 0 bases removed from V and 5 bases from J, the gap between germline ends came to 12 bases. This CDR3 is 14 amino acids long. This CDR3 is CASSLDSGTDEQYF. CDR3 nucleotide sequence: TGCGCCAGCAGCTTGGACTCGGGTACGGACGAGCAGTACTTC.

The gene calls are TRBV7-8 and TRBJ1-2; no definite D call. Germline lookup yields CDR1 SGHVS and CDR2 FQNEAQ. V dropped 5 bases and J dropped 5 bases, with 18 bases sitting between them. The CDR3 consists of 15 residues. The CDR3 DNA is TGTGCCAGCAGCCCGTCCCCCCACAGCTCGTATGGCTACACCTTC. Translating gives CASSPSPHSSYGYTF.

The chain uses TRBV19 and TRBJ2-3; D possibly corresponds to TRBD2 (6 bases). Trimming stripped 9 bases from V and 5 bases from J, with 24 bases between. The CDR3 loop spans 16 amino acids. From germline, CDR1 is LNHDA and CDR2 SQIVND (reference sequence). The CDR3: CARNGNPGGLGDTQYF. Here the CDR3 DNA reads TGTGCCAGAAATGGGAACCCCGGGGGTTTAGGAGATACGCAGTATTTT.

The chain uses TRBV2 and TRBJ2-4; D not certain. V was shortened by 11 bases and J by 0 bases, with 23 bases between the two germline ends. The CDR3 runs 17 residues. Germline values: CDR1 SNHLY, CDR2 FYNNEI. CDR3 nucleotide sequence: TGTGCCGAAAGGTCCCTTACAGTGCCTCTAGCCAAAAACATTCAGTACTTC. Translated, it gives CAERSLTVPLAKNIQYF.

The chain uses TRBV19 and TRBJ2-3; D may be TRBD2 (5 bases). This CDR3 has 15 amino acids. The V end was cut by 5 bases, the J end by 1 base, with 13 bases between. CDR1 LNHDA and CDR2 SQIVND come from the germline V gene (reference sequence). Here the CDR3 DNA reads TGTGCCAGTAGTCGTCTCGACGGGGGCACAGATACGCAGTATTTT. Translating gives CASSRLDGGTDTQYF. Full variable domain (remainder filled in from reference TRBV19 and TRBJ2-3): DGGITQSPKYLFRKEGQNVTLSCEQNLNHDAMYWYRQDPGQGLRLIYYSQIVNDFQKGDIAEGYSVSREKKESFPLTVTSAQKNPTAFYLCASSRLDGGTDTQYFGPGTRLTVL.

V is TRBV5-6 and J is TRBJ2-5; TRBD2 might be the D (6 bases). The V gene's germline CDR1 is SGHDT and CDR2 YYEEEE. This CDR3 has 15 residues. The V gene lost 4 bases and the J gene lost 3 bases, with 16 bases spanning the gap. CDR3 DNA sequence: TGTGCCAGCAGCCAACTGGGACTGCTTGAAGAGACCCAGTACTTC. Its protein product is CASSQLGLLEETQYF.

The gene calls are TRBV6-5 and TRBJ2-6; D remains unclear. Germline loops: CDR1 MNHEY, CDR2 SVGAGI. The CDR3 covers 16 residues. Trimming removed 0 bases from V and 1 base from J, with 7 bases in between. The CDR3 protein is CASSYSPQSGANVLTF. DNA for the CDR3: TGTGCCAGCAGTTACTCGCCGCAGTCTGGGGCCAACGTCCTGACTTTC.

CDR3 bases: TGTGCCAGCAGCCAAGATCCGGGAACTTGGACAGATACGCAGTATTTT. Encoded protein: CASSQDPGTWTDTQYF. The V and J genes are TRBV4-2 and TRBJ2-3; possibly TRBD2 for D (5 bases). Trimming took 0 bases from V and 3 from J, leaving 13 bases between them. The CDR3 covers 16 residues. Germline lookup yields CDR1 LGHNA and CDR2 YNFKEQ.

The chain is built from TRBV7-8 and TRBJ1-6; D remains ambiguous. The V end lost 4 bases, the J end lost 10 bases, and 17 bases lay between the germline ends. This CDR3 has 15 amino acids. Germline-derived CDR1 and CDR2 are SGHVS and FQNEAQ. This CDR3 reads CASSSSRLLGSPLHF. CDR3 in DNA: TGTGCCAGCAGCTCGAGTAGGTTGCTAGGCTCACCCCTCCACTTT.

This clone was seen a single time. The chain couples TRBV11-2 to TRBJ1-5, with 8 nucleotides matching TRBD1. V was pared by 4 bases and J by 4 bases, with 3 bases of the junction left unmatched. The CDR3 length is 14 residues. Germline-derived CDR1 and CDR2 are SGHAT and FQNNGV. This CDR3 reads CASSSQGVNQPQHF. The DNA for the CDR3 is TGTGCCAGCAGCTCACAGGGGGTAAATCAGCCCCAGCATTTT.

This clone appeared a few times. This chain connects TRBV5-1 to TRBJ1-3; D is unclear. V was clipped by 0 bases and J by 1 base, with 5 bases between them. The CDR3 totals 14 residues. CDR1 is SGHRS and CDR2 is YFSETQ in the germline V gene. Here the CDR3 DNA reads TGCGCCAGCAGCTTGGAACTGTCTGGAAACACCATATATTTT. It is translated as CASSLELSGNTIYF.

This clone was detected a few times. The chain joins TRBV6-4 to TRBJ2-2, with 8 bases identical to TRBD1. CDR3 length: 17 amino acids. J lost 6 bases, V lost 10 bases, and 19 bases had no gene match. CDR1 and CDR2 (germline): MRHNA, SNTAGT. CDR3 region: CATPPSRTGKGAGELFF. The CDR3 DNA sequence: TGTGCCACCCCGCCTTCTCGGACAGGGAAAGGCGCCGGGGAGCTGTTTTTT.

The CDR3 DNA follows: TGTGCCAGCAGCTTAGCCGGACAGGGACGGAATTCCTACGAGCAGTACTTC. Amino acid sequence: CASSLAGQGRNSYEQYF. The rearrangement links TRBV7-9 to TRBJ2-7; 8 bases line up with TRBD1. Trimming at V came to 0 bases and at J to 1 base, leaving 8 bases not matched to a gene. CDR1 and CDR2 (germline): SEHNR, FQNEAQ (reference sequence). This CDR3 region has 17 residues. Supplemented by reference TRBV7-9 and TRBJ2-7, the full variable domain reads DTGVSQNPRHKITKRGQNVTFRCDPISEHNRLYWYRQTLGQGPEFLTYFQNEAQLEKSRLLSDRFSAERPKGSFSTLEIQRTEQGDSAMYLCASSLAGQGRNSYEQYFGPGTRLTVT.

The chain recombines TRBV5-4 with TRBJ2-7; 9 bases line up with TRBD1. The CDR3 is made up of 13 amino acids. The junction had 4 bases not matched to a gene; V was cut back by 6 bases and J by 3 bases. Looked up from germline, CDR1 is SGHNT and CDR2 is YYREEE (reference sequence). CDR3 amino acids: CASKGQGFYEQYF. CDR3 DNA: TGTGCCAGCAAGGGACAGGGATTCTACGAGCAGTACTTC. The entire variable domain, with the rest obtained from reference TRBV5-4 and TRBJ2-7, is as follows: ETGVTQSPTHLIKTRGQQVTLRCSSQSGHNTVSWYQQALGQGPQFIFQYYREEENGRGNFPPRFSGLQFPNYSSELNVNALELDDSALYLCASKGQGFYEQYFGPGTRLTVT.

This rearrangement joins TRBV19 to TRBJ1-1, with D possibly TRBD1 on 5 matching bases. Trimming took 6 bases from V and 1 from J, leaving 9 bases between them. CDR1 and CDR2 (germline): LNHDA, SQIVND (reference sequence). This CDR3 spans 13 amino acids. The DNA for the CDR3 is TGTGCCAGTAGCGACAGTACGAACACTGAAGCTTTCTTT. It encodes CASSDSTNTEAFF.

This rearrangement joins TRBV5-1 to TRBJ2-3; 10 bases are shared with TRBD2. Germline lookup yields CDR1 SGHRS and CDR2 YFSETQ. The CDR3 consists of 15 residues. J lost 1 base, V lost 2 bases, and 1 base had no gene match. CDR3 loop: CASSFTSGGTDTQYF. CDR3 DNA sequence: TGCGCCAGCAGCTTTACTAGCGGGGGCACAGATACGCAGTATTTT.

The chain has TRBV5-1 and TRBJ2-7, with a possible D match to TRBD1 (5 bases). Germline loops: CDR1 SGHRS, CDR2 YFSETQ. V was shortened by 0 bases and J by 3 bases, with 10 bases between the two germline ends. The length of the CDR3 is 14 residues. CDR3 DNA: TGCGCCAGCAGCTTGGATGGGGCCAACTACGAGCAGTACTTC. It specifies CASSLDGANYEQYF.

The rearrangement uses TRBV18 and TRBJ2-7, with 10 bases that match TRBD2. Germline CDR1 is KGHSH and CDR2 is LQKENI. The CDR3 has 14 residues. The V gene end was trimmed by 1 base and the J gene end by 5 bases; junction bases not matched to a gene: 2. CDR3 in amino acids: CASSPRLAGDEQYF. The CDR3 region has the DNA TGTGCCAGCTCACCACGGCTAGCGGGGGACGAGCAGTACTTC.

This clone was found a few times. The sample carries other DNA sequences with the same CDR3. This chain links TRBV5-1 with TRBJ1-5, with 10 bases aligning to TRBD1. Germline CDR1 reads SGHRS; CDR2 reads YFSETQ. The CDR3 has 15 residues. The V and J ends lost 4 bases and 5 bases, in that order; junction bases with no gene match: 6. Written as DNA, the CDR3 is TGCGCCAGCAGCCCGACAGGGGGCGAGGATCAGCCCCAGCATTTT. Its translation is CASSPTGGEDQPQHF.

The genes are TRBV10-3 and TRBJ1-5; 8 bases line up with TRBD1. The trim removed 4 bases at V and 6 bases at J, leaving 5 bases unmatched. Germline assignment: CDR1 ENHRY and CDR2 SYGVKD. The CDR3 loop spans 14 amino acids. Written as DNA, the CDR3 is TGTGCCATCAGTGCGGACAGGGTGGTTCAGCCCCAGCATTTT. Encoded protein: CAISADRVVQPQHF.

This clone came up a few times. This rearrangement joins TRBV5-6 to TRBJ1-2; possibly TRBD1 for D (6 bases). Trimming removed 0 bases at V and 8 bases at J, with 8 bases between. The CDR3 runs 12 residues. Per germline, CDR1 SGHDT and CDR2 YYEEEE. CDR3: CASSLAQGGYTF. DNA of the CDR3: TGTGCCAGCAGCTTGGCGCAGGGGGGCTACACCTTC.

This clone has only a few counts. The V and J genes are TRBV19 and TRBJ1-2; D might be TRBD1 (6 bases). Germline-derived CDR1 and CDR2 are LNHDA and SQIVND (reference sequence). The CDR3 extends over 14 amino acids. The V end lost 7 bases, the J end lost 0 bases, and 12 bases lay between the germline ends. This CDR3 reads CASIKDSTNYGYTF. The CDR3 DNA follows: TGTGCCAGTATCAAGGACAGCACTAACTATGGCTACACCTTC.